Below are 21 T cell receptor beta chains sequenced from a single sample in a study of vaccination effects on CD4 cells after COVID-19. Pools of viral peptides were used by the ViraFEST assay to expand antigen-specific CD4+ T cells ahead of sequencing. Cells that had been cultured for less than eleven days were the source of isolated CD4+ T cells. By PCR, the person was confirmed to have had SARS-CoV-2 infection between March and December 2020. These receptors have no known antigen. Here immunoSEQ multiplex PCR was the method, and the copy in TCRdb shows in-frame clones only, minus some. The sample holds under 55,000 clones, approximately 77% seen once. This material consisted of CD4+ T cells from PBMCs cultured with a peptide pool, taken before COVID-19 vaccination. The receptor set was obtained from a human donor who had a prior SARS-CoV-2 infection.

This chain connects TRBV2 to TRBJ1-6, with D possibly TRBD1 on 6 matching bases. The CDR3 is made up of 12 amino acids. The V gene's germline CDR1 is SNHLY and CDR2 FYNNEI. Between the trimmed V and J ends, which lost 7 bases and 9 bases, there was a span of 10 bases. CDR3 DNA: TGTGCCAGCACAGGGGTGGGTTCACCCCTCCACTTT. Its translation is CASTGVGSPLHF.

V is TRBV18 and J is TRBJ2-7, with D perhaps given as TRBD1 or TRBD2 (5 bases each). The germline V gene has CDR1 KGHSH and CDR2 LQKENI. CDR3 length: 13 residues. V was shortened by 3 bases and J by 2 bases, with 8 bases between the two germline ends. CDR3 protein: CASSPGRTYEQYF. CDR3 nucleotides: TGTGCCAGCTCACCGGGACGAACCTACGAGCAGTACTTC.

This clone came up once. The CDR3 here is CASSLVWETQYF. The CDR3 nucleotides read TGTGCCAGCAGCTTAGTCTGGGAGACCCAGTACTTC. The chain combines TRBV7-8 with TRBJ2-5; D not resolved. V was trimmed by 1 base and J by 5 bases, leaving 5 bases between them. This CDR3 spans 12 amino acids. Germline CDR1 and CDR2: SGHVS and FQNEAQ.

The chain joins TRBV15 to TRBJ2-5; TRBD2 agrees at 11 bases. Germline V gene data show CDR1 as LNHNV and CDR2 as YYDKDF (reference sequence). This CDR3 region has 15 residues. V was clipped by 5 bases and J by 2 bases; unmatched bases: 4. This CDR3 reads CATSRTSGHQETQYF. The CDR3 DNA reads as TGTGCCACCAGCCGGACTAGCGGGCATCAAGAGACCCAGTACTTC.

This chain connects TRBV7-2 to TRBJ2-1, with TRBD2 matching over 13 bases. The V segment lost 6 bases and the J segment 10 bases; nucleotides outside the gene matches: 6. The germline V gene has CDR1 SGHTA and CDR2 FQGNSA. The CDR3 contains 14 residues. This CDR3 is CASRPGLAGREQFF. Here the CDR3 DNA reads TGTGCCAGCAGGCCGGGACTAGCGGGGAGGGAGCAGTTCTTC.

The rearrangement joins TRBV2 to TRBJ1-2; 7 bases line up with TRBD1. The V segment lost 7 bases and the J segment 2 bases; nucleotides outside the gene matches: 7. This CDR3 has 14 residues. Germline V gene lookup returns CDR1 SNHLY and CDR2 FYNNEI. The CDR3 DNA is TGTGCCAGCAACAACCCGGGACAGAACTATGGCTACACCTTC. Translating it yields CASNNPGQNYGYTF.

The chain combines TRBV14 with TRBJ2-3, with a tentative D call TRBD1 (6 bases). V lost 4 bases, J lost 0 bases, and 14 bases lay in between. The CDR3 spans 16 residues. Germline-derived CDR1 and CDR2 are SGHDN and FVKESK. The CDR3 DNA follows: TGTGCCAGCAGCCCGAACAGGGCCATTAGCACAGATACGCAGTATTTT. Protein product: CASSPNRAISTDTQYF.

The V and J genes are TRBV7-3 and TRBJ2-3; D unclear. The CDR3 has 12 amino acids. In germline, CDR1 is SGHTA, CDR2 FQGTGA. Deletions cut 5 bases from V and 6 bases from J, with 9 bases between. CDR3 DNA: TGTGCCAGCAGCCACCCCGGCGATACGCAGTATTTT. Translated: CASSHPGDTQYF. Based on the CDR3 plus reference TRBV7-3 and TRBJ2-3, the full variable domain is GAGVSQTPSNKVTEKGKYVELRCDPISGHTALYWYRQSLGQGPEFLIYFQGTGAADDSGLPNDRFFAVRPEGSVSTLKIQRTERGDSAVYLCASSHPGDTQYFGPGTRLTVL.

The chain is built from TRBV7-2 and TRBJ2-3; 12 nucleotides agree with TRBD2. The germline V gene has CDR1 SGHTA and CDR2 FQGNSA. The V segment lost 5 bases and the J segment 2 bases; nucleotides outside the gene matches: 5. There are 16 residues in the CDR3. CDR3 sequence (DNA): TGTGCCAGCAGCGAAAGGACTAGCGGGATCACAGATACGCAGTATTTT. It is translated as CASSERTSGITDTQYF.

The J gene is TRBJ1-4, the V gene TRBV6-2 or TRBV6-3; D gene ambiguous. V lost 0 bases, J lost 7 bases, and 18 bases lay in between. The CDR3 consists of 17 residues. Germline assignment: CDR1 MNHEY and CDR2 SVGEGT. The CDR3 reads CASSYSRSAGSGEKLFF. CDR3 DNA sequence: TGTGCCAGCAGTTACTCGAGAAGTGCGGGGTCCGGTGAAAAACTGTTTTTT.

The chain uses TRBV5-1 and TRBJ2-7; no clear D gene. The length of the CDR3 is 13 residues. The germline V gene encodes CDR1 SGHRS and CDR2 YFSETQ. V gave up 2 bases and J gave up 2 bases, with 8 bases separating them. The CDR3 DNA sequence: TGCGCCAGCAGCTTCAGCCCCACCTACGAGCAGTACTTC. Residues: CASSFSPTYEQYF.

This sequence joins TRBV9 and TRBJ1-2; D may be TRBD1 (6 bases). The CDR3 covers 13 residues. Germline CDR1 SGDLS, CDR2 YYNGEE. The V end lost 5 bases, the J end lost 2 bases, and 10 bases lay between the germline ends. The CDR3, as DNA: TGTGCCAGCAGATCGGACAGAAACTATGGCTACACCTTC. It is translated as CASRSDRNYGYTF.

The V call is TRBV7-2, the J call TRBJ2-2; 12 bases line up with TRBD2. From germline, CDR1 is SGHTA and CDR2 FQGNSA. The V and J ends lost 2 bases and 7 bases, in that order; junction bases with no gene match: 8. This CDR3 comprises 17 residues. In DNA, the CDR3 is TGTGCCAGCAGCTTATTCGGGCTAGCGGGGGGGATCGGGGAGCTGTTTTTT. The encoded protein is CASSLFGLAGGIGELFF.

The chain combines TRBV27 with TRBJ1-5; D gene uncertain. This CDR3 spans 13 amino acids. Germline V CDR1 and CDR2: MNHEY, SMNVEV (reference sequence). Trimming removed 2 bases at V and 11 bases at J, with 13 bases between. In nucleotides, the CDR3 is TGTGCCAGCAGTTTAGAACCGGGTGTGGCCCAGCATTTT. Protein: CASSLEPGVAQHF.

The V and J genes are TRBV3-1 (or the pseudogene TRBV3-2) and TRBJ2-1, with TRBD2 matching over 8 bases. Germline-derived CDR1 and CDR2 are LGHDT and YNNKEL (reference sequence). This CDR3 is 16 amino acids long. The junction had 9 bases not matched to a gene; V was cut back by 1 base and J by 7 bases. CDR3 nucleotides: TGTGCCAGCAGCCAAGCGCGGCTAGCGGGTAGGAATGAGCAGTTCTTC. Its protein product is CASSQARLAGRNEQFF.

CDR3 amino acids: CAWSEGGFFYEQYF. The CDR3 DNA follows: TGTGCCTGGAGTGAAGGGGGCTTTTTCTACGAGCAGTACTTC. The chain combines TRBV30 with TRBJ2-7, with 7 bases fitting TRBD1. This CDR3 comprises 14 residues. J gave up 3 bases and V 1 base, and 6 bases lay outside the gene matches. The germline V gene encodes CDR1 GTSNPN and CDR2 SVGIG (reference sequence).

The rearrangement links TRBV4-2 to TRBJ1-2, with 7 bases lining up with TRBD1. Germline values: CDR1 LGHNA, CDR2 YNFKEQ. The CDR3 spans 16 residues. Trimming took 0 bases from V and 4 from J; bases not matched to a gene: 8. The CDR3 nucleotides are TGTGCCAGCAGCCAAGAATTCGGCCAGGGGGGCTATGGCTACACCTTC. It translates to CASSQEFGQGGYGYTF.

The rearrangement joins TRBV3-1 (or the pseudogene TRBV3-2) to TRBJ1-5; D is ambiguous. The germline V gene has CDR1 LGHDT and CDR2 YNNKEL (reference sequence). The CDR3 spans 14 residues. The V end lost 2 bases, the J end lost 4 bases, and 9 bases lay between the germline ends. CDR3 in DNA: TGTGCCAGCAGCCAATGGGAGACAAATCAGCCCCAGCATTTT. This sequence encodes CASSQWETNQPQHF.

The rearrangement joins TRBV4-2 to TRBJ2-5, with TRBD2 as a possible D gene (6 bases). The germline V gene encodes CDR1 LGHNA and CDR2 YNFKEQ. The CDR3 sequence is 16 residues long. V lost 0 bases, J lost 6 bases, and 17 bases lay in between. DNA of the CDR3: TGTGCCAGCAGCCAAGATTCACGGGGGTACGCGAAGACCCAGTACTTC. Encoded protein: CASSQDSRGYAKTQYF.

The CDR3 sequence: CASSDLGYSNQPQHF. The CDR3 DNA reads TGTGCCAGCAGTGATCTCGGATATAGCAATCAGCCCCAGCATTTT. This chain links TRBV6-1 with TRBJ1-5; D remains unclear. The CDR3 is 15 amino acids. The V end was cut by 3 bases, the J end by 0 bases, with 9 bases between. Germline V gives CDR1 MNHNS, CDR2 SASEGT.

This clone was detected once. V usage is TRBV5-5 and J usage is TRBJ2-1; 7 positions match TRBD1. The V gene end was trimmed by 1 base and the J gene end by 9 bases; junction bases not matched to a gene: 16. The CDR3 spans 17 residues. Germline lookup yields CDR1 SGHKS and CDR2 YYEKEE (reference sequence). CDR3 loop: CASSLSILTGVMSEQFF. The CDR3 nucleotides are TGTGCCAGCAGCTTGTCGATTCTCACAGGGGTAATGAGTGAGCAGTTCTTC.